This T cell receptor beta chain was captured in a study of vaccination and CD4 T cells after COVID-19. V shed 0 bases, J shed 5 bases, and the junction held 12 bases outside the gene matches. The CDR3 is 17 amino acids. CDR1 is ENHRY and CDR2 is SYGVKD in the germline V gene. This clonotype was observed a few times. Its specificity is not known. Sequencing of the DNA from cultured CD4+ T cells was carried out with the Oncomine TCR Beta short-read assay. TCRdb ran MiXCR on the PCR reads and lists one entry per CDR3 protein. The sample carries some 4,600 distinct CDR3 sequences, 21% recorded once. Treatment specified: roughly 10-day PBMC culture with coronavirus spike peptide pools or control peptides (ViraFEST assay).

This sequence joins TRBV10-3 and TRBJ2-7; 8 bases agree with TRBD2. The TCR originated in a human donor who had recovered from COVID-19. The sequenced sample consisted of CD4+ T cells from blood, cultured in vitro. For the CDR3, the DNA is TGTGCCATCAGTGAGTCGATTCCGGGACTAGAACGCCACGAGCAGTACTTC. As protein: CAISESIPGLERHEQYF.